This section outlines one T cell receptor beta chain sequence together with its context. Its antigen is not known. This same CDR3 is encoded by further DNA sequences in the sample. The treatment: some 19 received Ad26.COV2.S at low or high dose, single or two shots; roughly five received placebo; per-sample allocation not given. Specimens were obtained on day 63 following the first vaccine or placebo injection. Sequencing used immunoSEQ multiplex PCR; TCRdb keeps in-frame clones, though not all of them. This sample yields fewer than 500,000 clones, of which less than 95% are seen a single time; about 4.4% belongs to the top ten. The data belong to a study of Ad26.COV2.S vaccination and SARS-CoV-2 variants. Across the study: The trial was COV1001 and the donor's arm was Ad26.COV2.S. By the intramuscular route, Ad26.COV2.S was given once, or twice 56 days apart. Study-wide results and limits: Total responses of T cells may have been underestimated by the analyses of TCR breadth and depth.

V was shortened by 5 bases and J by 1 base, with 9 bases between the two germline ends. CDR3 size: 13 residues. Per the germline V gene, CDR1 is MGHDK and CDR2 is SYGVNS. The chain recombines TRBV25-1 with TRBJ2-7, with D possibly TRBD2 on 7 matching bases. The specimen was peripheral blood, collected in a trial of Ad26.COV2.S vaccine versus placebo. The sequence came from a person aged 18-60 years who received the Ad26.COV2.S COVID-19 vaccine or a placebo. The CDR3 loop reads CASSRGGSYEQYF. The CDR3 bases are TGTGCCAGCAGTAGGGGGGGATCCTACGAGCAGTACTTC.